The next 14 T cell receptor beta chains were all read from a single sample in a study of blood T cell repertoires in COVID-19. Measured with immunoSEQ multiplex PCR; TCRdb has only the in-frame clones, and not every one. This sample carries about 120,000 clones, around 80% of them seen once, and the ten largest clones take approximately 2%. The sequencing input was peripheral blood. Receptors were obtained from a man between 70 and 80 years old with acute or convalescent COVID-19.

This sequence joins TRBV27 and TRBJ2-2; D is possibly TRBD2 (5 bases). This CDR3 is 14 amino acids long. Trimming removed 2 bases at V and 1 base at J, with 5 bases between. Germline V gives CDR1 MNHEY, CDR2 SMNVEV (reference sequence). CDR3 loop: CASSLGRNTGELFF. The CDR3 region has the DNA TGTGCCAGCAGTTTAGGGAGGAACACCGGGGAGCTGTTTTTT.

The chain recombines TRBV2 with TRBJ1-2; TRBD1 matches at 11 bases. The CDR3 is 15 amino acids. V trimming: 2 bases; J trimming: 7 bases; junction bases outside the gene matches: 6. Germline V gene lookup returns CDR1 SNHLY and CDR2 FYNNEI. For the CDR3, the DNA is TGTGCCAGCAGTGAATCTGGGGGACAGGGGGGTGGCTACACCTTC. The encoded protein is CASSESGGQGGGYTF.

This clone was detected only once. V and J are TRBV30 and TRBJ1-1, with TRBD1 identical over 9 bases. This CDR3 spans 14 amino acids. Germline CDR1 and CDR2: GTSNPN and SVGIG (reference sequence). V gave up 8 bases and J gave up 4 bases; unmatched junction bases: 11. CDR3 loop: CARSTGTGFTEAFF. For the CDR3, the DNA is TGTGCCCGATCGACCGGGACAGGGTTCACTGAAGCTTTCTTT.

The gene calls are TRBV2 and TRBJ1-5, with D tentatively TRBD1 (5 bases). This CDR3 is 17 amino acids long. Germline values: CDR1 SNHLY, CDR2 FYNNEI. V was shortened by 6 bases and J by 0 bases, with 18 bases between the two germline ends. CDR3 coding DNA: TGTGCCAGCAGATCGGGGGGGAAACAGAATAGCAATCAGCCCCAGCATTTT. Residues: CASRSGGKQNSNQPQHF.

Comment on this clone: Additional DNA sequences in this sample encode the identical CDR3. In nucleotides, the CDR3 is TGTGCCAGCAGTGAATTAGGGGGTAGCACTAATGAAAAACTGTTTTTT. The encoded protein is CASSELGGSTNEKLFF. This rearrangement joins TRBV6-1 to TRBJ1-4, with TRBD1 as a possible D gene (6 bases). Germline V lookup: CDR1 MNHNS, CDR2 SASEGT. This CDR3 is 16 amino acids long. V was pared by 2 bases and J by 2 bases, with 12 bases between.

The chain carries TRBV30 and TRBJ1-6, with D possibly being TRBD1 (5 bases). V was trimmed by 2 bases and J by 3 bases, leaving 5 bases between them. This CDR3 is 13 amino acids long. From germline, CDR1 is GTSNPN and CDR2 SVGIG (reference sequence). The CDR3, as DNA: TGTGCCTGGAGTACAGGCTATAATTCACCCCTCCACTTT. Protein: CAWSTGYNSPLHF.

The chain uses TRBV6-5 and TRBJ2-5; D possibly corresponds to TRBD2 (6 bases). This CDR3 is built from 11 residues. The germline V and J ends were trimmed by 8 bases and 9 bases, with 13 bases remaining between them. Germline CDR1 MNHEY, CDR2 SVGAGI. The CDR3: CASGGMFAQYF. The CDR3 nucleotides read TGTGCCAGCGGGGGGATGTTTGCCCAGTACTTC.

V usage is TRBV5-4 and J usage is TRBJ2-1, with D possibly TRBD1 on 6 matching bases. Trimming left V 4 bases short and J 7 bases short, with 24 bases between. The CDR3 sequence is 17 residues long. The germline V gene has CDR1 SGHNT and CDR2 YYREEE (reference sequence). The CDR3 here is CASSPDPGQRRINEQFF. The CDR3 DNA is TGTGCCAGCAGCCCAGACCCCGGACAGAGAAGAATTAATGAGCAGTTCTTC. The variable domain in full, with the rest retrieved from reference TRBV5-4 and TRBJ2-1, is ETGVTQSPTHLIKTRGQQVTLRCSSQSGHNTVSWYQQALGQGPQFIFQYYREEENGRGNFPPRFSGLQFPNYSSELNVNALELDDSALYLCASSPDPGQRRINEQFFGPGTRLTVL.

The CDR3 reads CASSLQTGGGKEQYF. The CDR3 DNA is TGTGCCAGCAGCTTACAGACAGGGGGCGGGAAGGAGCAGTACTTC. The V gene is TRBV11-2, the J gene TRBJ2-7; 10 bases map to TRBD1. This CDR3 has 15 residues. Trimming cost V 2 bases and J 7 bases; bases outside gene matches: 8. Germline CDR1 reads SGHAT; CDR2 reads FQNNGV.

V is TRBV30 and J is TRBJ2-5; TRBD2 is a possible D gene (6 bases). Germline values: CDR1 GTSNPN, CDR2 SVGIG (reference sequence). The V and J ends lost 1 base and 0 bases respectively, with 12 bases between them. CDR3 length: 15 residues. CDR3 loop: CAWSANLAYQETQYF. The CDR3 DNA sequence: TGTGCCTGGAGTGCAAACCTAGCGTACCAAGAGACCCAGTACTTC.

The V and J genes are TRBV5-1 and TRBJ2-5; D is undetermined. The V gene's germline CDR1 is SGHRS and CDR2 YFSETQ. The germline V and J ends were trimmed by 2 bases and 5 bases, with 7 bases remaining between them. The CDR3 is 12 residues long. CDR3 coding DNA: TGCGCCAGCAGCTTACCCGGGGAGACCCAGTACTTC. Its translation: CASSLPGETQYF.

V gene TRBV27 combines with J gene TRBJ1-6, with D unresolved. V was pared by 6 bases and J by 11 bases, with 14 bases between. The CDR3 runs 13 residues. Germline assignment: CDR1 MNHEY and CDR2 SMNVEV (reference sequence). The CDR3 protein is CASRSLTHAPLHF. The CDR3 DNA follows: TGTGCCAGCAGATCCCTGACTCACGCACCCCTCCACTTT.

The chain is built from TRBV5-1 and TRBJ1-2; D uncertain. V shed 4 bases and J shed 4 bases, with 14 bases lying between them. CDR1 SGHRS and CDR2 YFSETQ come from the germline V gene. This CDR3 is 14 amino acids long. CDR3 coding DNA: TGCGCCAGCAGCCCCGGAGAGGCCCTCTATGGCTACACCTTC. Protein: CASSPGEALYGYTF.

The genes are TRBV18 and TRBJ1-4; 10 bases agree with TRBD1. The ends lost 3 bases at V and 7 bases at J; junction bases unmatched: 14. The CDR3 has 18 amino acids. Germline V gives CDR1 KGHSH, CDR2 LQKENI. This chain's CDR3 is CASSPPGQGRLLTEKLFF. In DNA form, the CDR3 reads TGTGCCAGCTCACCGCCGGGACAGGGGAGGTTGCTAACTGAAAAACTGTTTTTT.